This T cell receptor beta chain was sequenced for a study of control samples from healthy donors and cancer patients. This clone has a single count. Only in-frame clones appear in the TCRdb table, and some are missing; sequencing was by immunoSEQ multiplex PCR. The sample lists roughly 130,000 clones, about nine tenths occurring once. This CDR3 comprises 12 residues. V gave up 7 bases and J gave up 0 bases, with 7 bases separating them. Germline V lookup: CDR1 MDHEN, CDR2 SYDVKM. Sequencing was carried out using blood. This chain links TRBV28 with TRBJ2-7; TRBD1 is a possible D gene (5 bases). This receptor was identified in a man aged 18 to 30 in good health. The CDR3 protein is CASTDSSYEQYF. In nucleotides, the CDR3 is TGTGCCAGCACAGACAGCTCCTACGAGCAGTACTTC.